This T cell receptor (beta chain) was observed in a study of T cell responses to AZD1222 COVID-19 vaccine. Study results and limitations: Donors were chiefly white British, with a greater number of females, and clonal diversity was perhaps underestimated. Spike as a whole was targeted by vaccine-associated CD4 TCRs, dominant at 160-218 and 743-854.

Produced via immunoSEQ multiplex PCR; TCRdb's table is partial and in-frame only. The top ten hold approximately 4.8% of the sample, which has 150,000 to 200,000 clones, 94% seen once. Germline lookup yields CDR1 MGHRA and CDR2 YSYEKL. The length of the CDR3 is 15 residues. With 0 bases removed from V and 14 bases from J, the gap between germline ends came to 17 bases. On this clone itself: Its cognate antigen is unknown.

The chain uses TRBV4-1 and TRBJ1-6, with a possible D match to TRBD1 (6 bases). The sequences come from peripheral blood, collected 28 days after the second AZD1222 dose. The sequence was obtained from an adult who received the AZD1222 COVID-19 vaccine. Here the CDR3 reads CASSQDGWGGPTLHF. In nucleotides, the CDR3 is TGCGCCAGCAGCCAAGACGGATGGGGGGGCCCAACCCTCCACTTT.